This T cell receptor (beta chain) emerged from a study of blood T cell repertoires in COVID-19. Study at large: Acute-phase and convalescent COVID-19 samples originated in the United States, Italy and Spain. T cells, B-cell-depleted T cells, or PBMCs provided the cDNA or gDNA that served as material.

In the study's own analysis: Amplified reference gene primers provided the basis for estimating nucleated cell counts. Sequencing was performed with immunoSEQ multiplex PCR; in TCRdb, only in-frame clones are kept and a portion is missing. The V and J calls and clone size were taken over from that table, and D and trimming were inferred from the DNA. The data show under 200,000 clones, more than 70% seen once. Losses at the gene ends were 6 bases for V and 1 base for J; bases not matched to a gene: 3. Germline V gene sequence: CDR1 SGHDT, CDR2 YYEEEE. The CDR3 is 14 amino acids. Sample: peripheral blood. V usage is TRBV5-6 and J usage is TRBJ2-1; 8 bases line up with TRBD2. The source of this sequence is a man aged 35 to 55 with active or convalescent COVID-19. The CDR3 region has the DNA TGTGCCAGCACTGGACTAGCATCCTACAATGAGCAGTTCTTC. This codes for CASTGLASYNEQFF.